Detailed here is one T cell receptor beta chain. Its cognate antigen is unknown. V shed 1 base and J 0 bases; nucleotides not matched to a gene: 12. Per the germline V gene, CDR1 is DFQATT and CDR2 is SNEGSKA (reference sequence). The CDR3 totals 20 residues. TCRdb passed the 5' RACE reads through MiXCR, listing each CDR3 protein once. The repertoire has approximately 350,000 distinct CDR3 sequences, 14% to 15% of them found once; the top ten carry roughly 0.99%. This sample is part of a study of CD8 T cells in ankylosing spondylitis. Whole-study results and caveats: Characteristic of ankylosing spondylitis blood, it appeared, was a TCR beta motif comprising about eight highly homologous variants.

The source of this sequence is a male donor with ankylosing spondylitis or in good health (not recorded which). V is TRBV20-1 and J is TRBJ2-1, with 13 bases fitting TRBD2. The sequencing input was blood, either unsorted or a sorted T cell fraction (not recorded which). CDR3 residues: CSARVGVGLAGARSYNEQFF. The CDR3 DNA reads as TGCAGTGCTAGAGTGGGGGTAGGACTAGCGGGAGCTCGCTCCTACAATGAGCAGTTCTTC.